This section outlines one T cell receptor beta chain sequence together with its context. Its antigen is not identified. Germline V CDR1 and CDR2: SGHAT, FQNNGV. The CDR3 loop spans 16 amino acids. Losses at the gene ends were 1 base for V and 2 bases for J; bases not matched to a gene: 3. This entry belongs to a study of cytomegalovirus exposure and HLA in healthy donors. General study findings and limits: The productive fraction for most TCR beta V segments was about 87% or about 30% in an earlier analysis. Specific recognition of CMV antigens was confirmed in vitro for three chains (all CMV-associated). Sequence variants that were highly shared formed a cluster that was likely a sequencing artifact. Analysis was carried out at a later point, and it linked a missense DCLRE1C variant to TCR beta V- and J-gene trimming.

The primer mix had 60 Vbeta and 13 Jbeta primers. Sequencing was performed with immunoSEQ multiplex PCR; in TCRdb, only in-frame clones are kept and a portion is missing. The sample contains under 150,000 clones, about 82% of which appear only once. The source is a male donor in good health and CMV-seronegative. The chain combines TRBV11-2 with TRBJ2-3; 10 positions agree with TRBD1. Sequences were obtained from PBMCs. CDR3 amino acids: CASSLAGTGATDTQYF. CDR3 coding DNA: TGTGCCAGCAGCTTAGCGGGGACAGGGGCCACAGATACGCAGTATTTT.